This T cell receptor beta chain stems from a study of blood T cell repertoires in COVID-19. In the study overall: Sites in the United States, Italy and Spain provided acute and convalescent COVID-19 samples.

The protocol was immunoSEQ multiplex PCR, while the TCRdb copy is restricted to in-frame clones and leaves out a portion. The sample carries roughly 250,000 clones, around nine tenths recorded once. The sequenced sample was PBMCs or T cells enriched from blood (not recorded which). The TCR was taken from a woman between 50 and 59 years old who had recovered from COVID-19.

The CDR3 region has the DNA TGCAGTGCTAGTTCCCCGGGGATTGGTGACTATGGCTACACCTTC. Translated: CSASSPGIGDYGYTF. The chain joins TRBV20-1 to TRBJ1-2; no clear D gene. This CDR3 comprises 15 residues. The germline V and J ends were trimmed by 3 bases and 3 bases, with 17 bases remaining between them. Germline lookup yields CDR1 DFQATT and CDR2 SNEGSKA (reference sequence).